Presented here are 12 T cell receptor beta chains from one specimen sequenced in a study of T cells in Graves' hyperthyroidism and ophthalmopathy. Amplified regions were TCR beta CDR3 sequences from RNA transcripts. HTBI primers were used for first-round RT-PCR of the TCR CDR3. TCRdb itself ran the multiplex PCR reads through MiXCR, one entry per CDR3 protein. The sample lists 640,000 or so distinct CDR3 sequences, 12% to 15% occurring once. Sample: blood. The receptors derive from a woman aged 18-30 years with Graves' ophthalmopathy.

This clonotype was seen a few times. This chain connects TRBV2 to TRBJ1-1; D remains unclear. Trimming left V 5 bases short and J 4 bases short, with 17 bases between. Per germline, CDR1 SNHLY and CDR2 FYNNEI. The CDR3 covers 15 residues. The CDR3 loop reads CASSSSLRMSTEAFF. CDR3 bases: TGTGCCAGCAGTTCCAGCCTGCGGATGAGCACTGAAGCTTTCTTT.

The rearrangement joins TRBV7-9 to TRBJ2-1, with a weak D call TRBD2 (6 bases). CDR3 length: 15 residues. Germline-derived CDR1 and CDR2 are SEHNR and FQNEAQ (reference sequence). The germline V and J ends were trimmed by 1 base and 6 bases, with 13 bases remaining between them. CDR3 residues: CASSLGYGTANEQFF. The DNA of the CDR3 is TGTGCCAGCAGCTTAGGGTACGGGACTGCCAATGAGCAGTTCTTC.

This clonotype showed up just a few times. The chain joins TRBV25-1 to TRBJ2-5; the match to TRBD1 covers 7 bases. The V segment lost 5 bases and the J segment 5 bases; nucleotides outside the gene matches: 14. The germline gives CDR1 MGHDK, CDR2 SYGVNS. This CDR3 spans 16 amino acids. The CDR3 coding sequence is TGTGCCAGCAGTAGGGTCGGTTCGACAGGGTACGAGACCCAGTACTTC. Protein: CASSRVGSTGYETQYF.

CDR3 nucleotides: TGCGCCAGTCGAGAAGCAACTAATGAAAAACTGTTTTTT. Its protein product is CASREATNEKLFF. This chain connects TRBV4-1 to TRBJ1-4; D uncertain. The CDR3 contains 13 residues. V was clipped by 9 bases and J by 0 bases, with 8 bases between them. Germline CDR1 and CDR2: MGHRA and YSYEKL.

The chain has TRBV20-1 and TRBJ1-2; D not certain. Germline lookup yields CDR1 DFQATT and CDR2 SNEGSKA (reference sequence). The CDR3 length is 14 residues. V lost 0 bases and J lost 5, with 13 bases in between. CDR3 nucleotides: TGCAGTGCTAGAGATCCCCTTCTGGAGTATGGCTACACCTTC. Translation: CSARDPLLEYGYTF.

This clonotype occurred many times. The chain carries TRBV12-3 or TRBV12-4 and TRBJ2-7; TRBD1 is a possible D gene (5 bases). Trimming took off 3 bases at V and 2 bases at J, with 11 bases between the two ends. This CDR3 has 14 residues. Here the CDR3 reads CASSFSREPYEQYF. The CDR3, as DNA: TGTGCCAGCAGTTTCTCCAGGGAACCCTACGAGCAGTACTTC.

There are many counts of this clonotype. This sequence joins TRBV7-9 and TRBJ2-1, with 11 nucleotides matching TRBD2. V was pared by 4 bases and J by 5 bases, with 4 bases of the junction left unmatched. The CDR3 loop spans 15 amino acids. Germline V gene data show CDR1 as SEHNR and CDR2 as FQNEAQ (reference sequence). For the CDR3, the DNA is TGTGCCAGCAGCTCAACGGGACTAGCGGACAATGAGCAGTTCTTC. Its protein product is CASSSTGLADNEQFF. Full variable domain (outside the CDR3, taken from reference TRBV7-9 and TRBJ2-1): DTGVSQNPRHKITKRGQNVTFRCDPISEHNRLYWYRQTLGQGPEFLTYFQNEAQLEKSRLLSDRFSAERPKGSFSTLEIQRTEQGDSAMYLCASSSTGLADNEQFFGPGTRLTVL.

The rearrangement joins TRBV30 to TRBJ1-6; 7 nucleotides align to TRBD1. The V and J ends lost 0 bases and 7 bases, in that order; junction bases with no gene match: 9. Germline CDR1 is GTSNPN and CDR2 is SVGIG (reference sequence). The CDR3 is 16 residues long. The CDR3 reads CAWSVSGGPRNSPLHF. The CDR3 bases are TGTGCCTGGAGTGTCTCAGGGGGACCTCGGAATTCACCCCTCCACTTT.

Worth noting for this clonotype: A much larger clone lies a single base off, so this may be a read error. The chain joins TRBV30 to TRBJ2-6; D tentatively reads TRBD1 or TRBD2 (5 bases each). CDR3 length: 15 amino acids. Germline CDR1 GTSNPN, CDR2 SVGIG (reference sequence). CDR3 DNA: TGTGCCTGGGGGGACCCCGGGTCCGGGGCCAACGTCCCGACTTTC. Its protein product is CAWGDPGSGANVPTF.

The V call is TRBV15, the J call TRBJ2-1; perhaps TRBD2 as D (6 bases). Per germline, CDR1 LNHNV and CDR2 YYDKDF (reference sequence). Trimming removed 0 bases at V and 9 bases at J, with 9 bases between. This CDR3 is built from 13 residues. CDR3 DNA sequence: TGTGCCACCAGCAGAGATTTCGGGGGTGAGCAGTTCTTC. Translating gives CATSRDFGGEQFF.

The CDR3 reads CASSQVFPRGQGIQPQHF. The CDR3 bases are TGCGCCAGCAGCCAAGTGTTCCCCCGGGGACAGGGGATTCAGCCCCAGCATTTT. The chain has TRBV4-1 and TRBJ1-5, with TRBD1 matching over 10 bases. Trimming cost V 1 base and J 6 bases; bases outside gene matches: 12. The CDR3 consists of 18 residues. Germline-derived CDR1 and CDR2 are MGHRA and YSYEKL.

This clonotype was counted ten times or more. This rearrangement joins TRBV13 to TRBJ1-1, with D perhaps matching TRBD1 (6 bases). Germline values: CDR1 PRHDT, CDR2 FYEKMQ (reference sequence). Trimming took off 7 bases at V and 0 bases at J, with 15 bases between the two ends. The CDR3 contains 15 residues. The CDR3 DNA reads as TGTGCCAGCACCAGGGGCAGACCTCTGAACACTGAAGCTTTCTTT. This translates into CASTRGRPLNTEAFF.